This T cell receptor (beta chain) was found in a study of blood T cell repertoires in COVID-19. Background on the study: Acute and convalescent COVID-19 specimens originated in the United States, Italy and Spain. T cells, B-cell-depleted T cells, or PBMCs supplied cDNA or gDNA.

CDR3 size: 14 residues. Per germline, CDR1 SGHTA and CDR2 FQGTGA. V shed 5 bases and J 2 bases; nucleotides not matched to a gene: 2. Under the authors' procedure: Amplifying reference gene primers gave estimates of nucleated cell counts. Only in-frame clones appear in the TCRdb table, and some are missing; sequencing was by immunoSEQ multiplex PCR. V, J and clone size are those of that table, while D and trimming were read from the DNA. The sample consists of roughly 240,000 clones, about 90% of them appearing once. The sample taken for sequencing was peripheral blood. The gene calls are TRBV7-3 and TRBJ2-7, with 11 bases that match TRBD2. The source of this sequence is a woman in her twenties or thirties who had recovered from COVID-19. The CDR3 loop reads CASSASGGTYEQYF. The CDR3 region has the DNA TGTGCCAGCAGCGCTAGCGGGGGGACCTACGAGCAGTACTTC.